The rows below give T cell receptor beta chains drawn from one sample of a study of T cell responses to AZD1222 COVID-19 vaccine. The data were produced by immunoSEQ multiplex PCR, yet TCRdb's version contains in-frame clones alone and is incomplete. The sample lists tens of thousands of clones, about nine tenths occurring once. Sequencing was performed on peripheral blood, taken 28 days after the second dose of the MenACWY control vaccine. These receptors all stem from an adult who received the MenACWY meningococcal vaccine as a control. Both conserved end residues are part of each CDR3. D genes are given only for firm matches. Expanded clones are given a class, and other clones once, few, many or no size at all.

D	J	V	size	DNA	CDR3
.	TRBJ2-7	TRBV6-5	.	TGTGCCAGCAGTCAAAACTGGAGCTCCTACGAGCAGTACTTC	CASSQNWSSYEQYF
.	TRBJ1-2	TRBV28	.	TGTGCCAGCAGTTGGGCCCCCATCGGCTACACCTTC	CASSWAPIGYTF
TRBD2	TRBJ2-3	TRBV5-4	.	TGTGCCAGCAGCTTGGGAGTCGCGGGAGTAAGGAGCACAGATACGCAGTATTTT	CASSLGVAGVRSTDTQYF
.	TRBJ1-5	TRBV6-6	.	TGTGCCAGTGTTGGGGTCAGCAATCAGCCCCAGCATTTT	CASVGVSNQPQHF
.	TRBJ2-3	TRBV3-1/TRBV3-2	.	TGTGCCAGCAGCCAAGGGACCGGCGGCACGCAGTATTTT	CASSQGTGGTQYF
.	TRBJ1-5	TRBV19	.	TGTGCCAGTAGCCAAGGCGCGGATCAGCCCCAGCATTTT	CASSQGADQPQHF
TRBD2	TRBJ2-1	TRBV19	.	TGTGCCAGTAGTGTCCTTAGCGGGAGAGCGGATGAGCAGTTCTTC	CASSVLSGRADEQFF
.	TRBJ2-7	TRBV6-5	.	TGTGCCAGCAGTTATTCCGGGACGGGGACCTACGAGCAGTACTTC	CASSYSGTGTYEQYF
.	TRBJ2-1	TRBV19	.	TGTGCCAGTAGTATAGTAGGGGGGCGGGATGAGCAGTTCTTC	CASSIVGGRDEQFF
TRBD1	TRBJ1-5	TRBV20-1	.	TGCAGTGCAAGTCCGGGACAGGATAATCAGCCCCAGCATTTT	CSASPGQDNQPQHF
TRBD2	TRBJ2-7	TRBV10-3	.	TGTGCCATCAGTCGCGGGACTAGCGAGGCTACCTACGAGCAGTACTTC	CAISRGTSEATYEQYF
TRBD1	TRBJ2-3	TRBV6-5	.	TGTGCCAGTTCGGACAGGCTCCAATTCACAGATACGCAGTATTTT	CASSDRLQFTDTQYF
.	TRBJ1-5	TRBV6-5	.	TGTGCCAGCAGTTACACGGTGGCCTCTGGGCAGCCCCAGCATTTT	CASSYTVASGQPQHF
.	TRBJ2-4	TRBV7-2	.	TGTGCCAGCAGCTCAGAAGCGGAAGGGATTCAGTACTTC	CASSSEAEGIQYF
.	TRBJ1-5	TRBV18	.	TGTGCCAGCTCACTCACAGGGAAGGAGAATCAGCCCCAGCATTTT	CASSLTGKENQPQHF
.	TRBJ2-3	TRBV11-2	.	TGTGCCAGCAGCTTAGAACGGGCAGGGATGGATACGCAGTATTTT	CASSLERAGMDTQYF
.	TRBJ2-5	TRBV5-4	.	TGTGCCAGCGGGGCTACAGAGACCCAGTACTTC	CASGATETQYF
.	TRBJ1-1	TRBV5-1	.	TGCGCCAGCATTTCCCACGGGGGGGCGAACACTGAAGCTTTCTTT	CASISHGGANTEAFF
.	TRBJ2-7	TRBV7-9	few	TGTGCCAGCAGCACGGATTACTACGAGCAGTACTTC	CASSTDYYEQYF
.	TRBJ2-3	TRBV7-2	.	TGTGCCAGCAGCCGGCCGAGGACCCCCGTCGAGGATACGCAGTATTTT	CASSRPRTPVEDTQYF
.	TRBJ1-5	TRBV27	.	TGTGCCAGCAGTTTATTGGGTCAGCCCCAGCATTTT	CASSLLGQPQHF
.	TRBJ1-2	TRBV9	once	TGTGCCAGCAGCCCGTCGGGGGCGAGCGGCTACACCTTC	CASSPSGASGYTF